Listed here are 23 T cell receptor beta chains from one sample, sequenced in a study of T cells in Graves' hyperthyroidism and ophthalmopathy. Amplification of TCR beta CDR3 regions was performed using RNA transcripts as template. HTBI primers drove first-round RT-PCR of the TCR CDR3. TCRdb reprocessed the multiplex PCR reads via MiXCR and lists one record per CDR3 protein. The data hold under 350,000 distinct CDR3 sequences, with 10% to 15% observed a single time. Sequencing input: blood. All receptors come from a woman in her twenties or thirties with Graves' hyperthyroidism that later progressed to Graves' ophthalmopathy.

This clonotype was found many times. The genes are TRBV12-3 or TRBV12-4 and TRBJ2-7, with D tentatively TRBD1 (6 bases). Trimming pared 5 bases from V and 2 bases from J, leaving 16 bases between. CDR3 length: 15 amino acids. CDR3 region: CASSNLGQGPYEQYF. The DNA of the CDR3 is TGTGCCAGCAGTAACCTGGGGCAGGGGCCCTACGAGCAGTACTTC.

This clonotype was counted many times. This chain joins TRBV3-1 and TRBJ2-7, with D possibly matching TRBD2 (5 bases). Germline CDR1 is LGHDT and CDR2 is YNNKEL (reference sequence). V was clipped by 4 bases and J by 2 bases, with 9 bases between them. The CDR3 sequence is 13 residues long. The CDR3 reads CASSPDGAYEQYF. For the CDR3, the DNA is TGTGCCAGCAGCCCGGACGGGGCCTACGAGCAGTACTTC.

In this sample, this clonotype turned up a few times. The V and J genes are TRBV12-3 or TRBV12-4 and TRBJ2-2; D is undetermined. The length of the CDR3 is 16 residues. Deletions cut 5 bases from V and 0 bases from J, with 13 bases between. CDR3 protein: CASSQGIQTNTGELFF. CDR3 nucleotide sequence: TGTGCCAGCAGTCAAGGTATCCAAACGAACACCGGGGAGCTGTTTTTT.

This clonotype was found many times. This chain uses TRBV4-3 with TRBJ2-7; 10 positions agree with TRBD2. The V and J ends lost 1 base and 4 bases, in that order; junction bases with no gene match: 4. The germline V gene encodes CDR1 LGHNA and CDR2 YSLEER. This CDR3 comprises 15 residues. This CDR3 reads CASSQASGSYYEQYF. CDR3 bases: TGCGCCAGCAGCCAAGCTAGCGGGAGCTATTACGAGCAGTACTTC.

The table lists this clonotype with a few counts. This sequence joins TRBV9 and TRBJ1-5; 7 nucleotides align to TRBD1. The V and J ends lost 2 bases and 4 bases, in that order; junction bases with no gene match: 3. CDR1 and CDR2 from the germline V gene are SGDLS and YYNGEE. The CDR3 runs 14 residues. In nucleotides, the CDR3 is TGTGCCAGCAGCGTCGGGACAGTTAATCAGCCCCAGCATTTT. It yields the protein CASSVGTVNQPQHF. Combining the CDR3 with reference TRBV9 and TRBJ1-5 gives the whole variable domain DSGVTQTPKHLITATGQRVTLRCSPRSGDLSVYWYQQSLDQGLQFLIQYYNGEERAKGNILERFSAQQFPDLHSELNLSSLELGDSALYFCASSVGTVNQPQHFGDGTRLSIL.

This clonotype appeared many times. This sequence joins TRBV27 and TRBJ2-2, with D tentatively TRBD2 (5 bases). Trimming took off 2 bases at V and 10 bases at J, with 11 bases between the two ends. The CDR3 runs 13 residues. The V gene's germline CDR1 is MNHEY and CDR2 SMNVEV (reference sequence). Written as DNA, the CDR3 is TGTGCCAGCAGTTTACCGGGGATGGAGGAGCTGTTTTTT. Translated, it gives CASSLPGMEELFF.

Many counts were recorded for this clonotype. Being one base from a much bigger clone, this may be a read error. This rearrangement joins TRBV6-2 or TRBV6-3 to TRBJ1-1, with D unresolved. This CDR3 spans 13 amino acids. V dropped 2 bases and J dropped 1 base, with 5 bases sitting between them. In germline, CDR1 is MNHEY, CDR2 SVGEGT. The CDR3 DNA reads TGTGCCAGCAGTTACGCCGGGAACACTGAAGCTTTCTTT. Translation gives CASSYAGNTEAFF.

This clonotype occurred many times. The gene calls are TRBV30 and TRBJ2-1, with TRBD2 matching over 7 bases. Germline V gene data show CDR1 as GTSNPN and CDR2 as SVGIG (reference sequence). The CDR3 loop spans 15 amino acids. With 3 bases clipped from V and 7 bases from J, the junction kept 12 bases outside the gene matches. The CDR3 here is CAWRSAGGGGNEQFF. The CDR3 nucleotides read TGTGCCTGGAGGTCGGCCGGTGGCGGGGGAAATGAGCAGTTCTTC.

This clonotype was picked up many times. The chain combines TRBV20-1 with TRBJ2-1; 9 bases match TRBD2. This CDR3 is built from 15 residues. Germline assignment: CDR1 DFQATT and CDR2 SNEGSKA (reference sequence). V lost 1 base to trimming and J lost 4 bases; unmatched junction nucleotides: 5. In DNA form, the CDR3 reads TGCAGTGCTAGAGCCCCTAGCGGGGCTTACAATGAGCAGTTCTTC. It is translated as CSARAPSGAYNEQFF.

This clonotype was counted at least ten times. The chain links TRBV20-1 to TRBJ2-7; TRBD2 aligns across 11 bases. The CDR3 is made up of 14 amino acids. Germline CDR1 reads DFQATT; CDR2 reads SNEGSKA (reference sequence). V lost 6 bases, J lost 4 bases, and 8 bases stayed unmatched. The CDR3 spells CSARLAGPPYEQYF. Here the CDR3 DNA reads TGCAGTGCAAGACTAGCGGGGCCCCCTTACGAGCAGTACTTC.

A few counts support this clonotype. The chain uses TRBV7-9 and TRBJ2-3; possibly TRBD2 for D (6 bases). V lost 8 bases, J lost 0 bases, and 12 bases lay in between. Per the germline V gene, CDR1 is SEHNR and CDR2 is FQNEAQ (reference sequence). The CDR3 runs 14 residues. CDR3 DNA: TGTGCCAGCGGCCGGAGCGGGAGCACAGATACGCAGTATTTT. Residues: CASGRSGSTDTQYF.

The CDR3: CASSSHVGSYEQYF. CDR3 sequence (DNA): TGTGCCAGCAGCTCGCACGTGGGGTCGTACGAGCAGTACTTC. V gene TRBV7-2 combines with J gene TRBJ2-7; no reliable D call. In germline, CDR1 is SGHTA, CDR2 FQGNSA. The CDR3 consists of 14 residues. V lost 4 bases, J lost 4 bases, and 14 bases lay in between.

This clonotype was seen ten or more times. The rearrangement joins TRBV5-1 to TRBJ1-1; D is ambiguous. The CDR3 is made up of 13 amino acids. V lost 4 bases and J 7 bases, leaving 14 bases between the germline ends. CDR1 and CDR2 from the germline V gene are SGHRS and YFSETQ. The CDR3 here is CASSADPLGEAFF. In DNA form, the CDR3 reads TGCGCCAGCAGCGCGGACCCGCTGGGTGAAGCTTTCTTT.

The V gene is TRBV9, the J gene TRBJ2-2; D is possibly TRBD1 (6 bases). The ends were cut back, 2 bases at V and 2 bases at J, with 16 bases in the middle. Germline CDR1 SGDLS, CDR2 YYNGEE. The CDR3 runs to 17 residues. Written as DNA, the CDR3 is TGTGCCAGCAGCGTGGTCCCCGGGACAAAAAACACCGGGGAGCTGTTTTTT. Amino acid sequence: CASSVVPGTKNTGELFF.

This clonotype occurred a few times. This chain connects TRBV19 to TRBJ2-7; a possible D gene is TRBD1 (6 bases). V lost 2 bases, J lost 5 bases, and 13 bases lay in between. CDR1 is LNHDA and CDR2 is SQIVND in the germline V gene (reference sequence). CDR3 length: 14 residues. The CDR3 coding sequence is TGTGCCAGTAGTATAAGGGGACAAGGAAACGAGCAGTACTTC. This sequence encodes CASSIRGQGNEQYF.

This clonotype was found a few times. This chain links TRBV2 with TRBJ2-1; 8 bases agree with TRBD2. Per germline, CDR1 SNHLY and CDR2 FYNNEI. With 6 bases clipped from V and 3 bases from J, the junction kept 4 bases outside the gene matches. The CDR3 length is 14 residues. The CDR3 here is CASRSGGNYNEQFF. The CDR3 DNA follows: TGTGCCAGCAGGAGCGGGGGTAACTACAATGAGCAGTTCTTC.

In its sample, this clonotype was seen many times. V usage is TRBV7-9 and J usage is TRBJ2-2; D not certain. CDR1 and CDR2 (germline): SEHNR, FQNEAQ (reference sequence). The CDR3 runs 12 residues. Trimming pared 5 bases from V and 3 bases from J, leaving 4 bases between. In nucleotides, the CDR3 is TGTGCCAGCAGCCCTCACACCGGGGAGCTGTTTTTT. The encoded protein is CASSPHTGELFF.

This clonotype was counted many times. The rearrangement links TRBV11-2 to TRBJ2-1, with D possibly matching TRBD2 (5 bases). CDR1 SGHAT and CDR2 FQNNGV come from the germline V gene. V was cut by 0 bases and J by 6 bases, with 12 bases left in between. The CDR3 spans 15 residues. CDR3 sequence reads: CASSLEASRTNEQFF. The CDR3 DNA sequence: TGTGCCAGCAGCTTAGAGGCTAGCCGGACCAATGAGCAGTTCTTC.

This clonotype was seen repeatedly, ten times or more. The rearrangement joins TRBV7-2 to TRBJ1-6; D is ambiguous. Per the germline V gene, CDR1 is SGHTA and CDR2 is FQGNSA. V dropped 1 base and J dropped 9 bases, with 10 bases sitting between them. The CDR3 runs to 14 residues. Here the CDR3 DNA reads TGTGCCAGCAGCTTAGAACTGTCACGTTCACCCCTCCACTTT. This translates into CASSLELSRSPLHF.

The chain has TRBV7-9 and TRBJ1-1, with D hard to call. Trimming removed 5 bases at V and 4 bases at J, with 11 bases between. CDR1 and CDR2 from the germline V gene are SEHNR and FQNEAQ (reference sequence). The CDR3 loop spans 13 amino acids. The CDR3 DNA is TGTGCCAGCAGCCACAGCTTGGGCACTGAAGCTTTCTTT. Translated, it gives CASSHSLGTEAFF.

For the CDR3, the DNA is TGCAGCGTTGAAGGGGTAGCTAGCGGGAGGCATTACAATGAGCAGTTCTTC. As protein: CSVEGVASGRHYNEQFF. The chain couples TRBV29-1 to TRBJ2-1, with TRBD2 matching over 11 bases. The CDR3 contains 17 residues. The J segment lost 4 bases and the V segment lost 1 base, leaving 9 bases of the junction unmatched. Germline V CDR1 and CDR2: SQVTM, ANQGSEA.

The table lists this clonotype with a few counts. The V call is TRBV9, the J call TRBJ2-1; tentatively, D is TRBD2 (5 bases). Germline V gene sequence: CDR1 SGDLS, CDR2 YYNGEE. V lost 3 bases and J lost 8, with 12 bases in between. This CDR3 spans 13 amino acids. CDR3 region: CASSAGIFDEQFF. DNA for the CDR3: TGTGCCAGCAGCGCCGGGATCTTCGATGAGCAGTTCTTC.

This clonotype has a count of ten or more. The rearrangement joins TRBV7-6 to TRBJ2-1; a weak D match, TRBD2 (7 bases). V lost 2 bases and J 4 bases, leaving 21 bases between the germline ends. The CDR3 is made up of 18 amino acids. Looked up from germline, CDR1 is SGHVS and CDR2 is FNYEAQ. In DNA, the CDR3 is TGTGCCAGCAGCTTAATCTCAGGGGAGCGGGGCCTTTACAATGAGCAGTTCTTC. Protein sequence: CASSLISGERGLYNEQFF.